The T cell receptor (beta chain) under discussion was sequenced for a study of cytomegalovirus exposure and HLA in healthy donors. Details on this clone: Antigen specificity is unknown.

The PCR was carried out with 60 Vbeta primers and 13 Jbeta primers. Only in-frame clones appear in the TCRdb table, and some are missing; sequencing was by immunoSEQ multiplex PCR. This sample has 250,000 to 350,000 clones, with 86% found just once. The study's findings and limits: CMV serostatus was the sole immune exposure data available.

V trimming: 0 bases; J trimming: 4 bases; junction bases outside the gene matches: 10. Germline loops: CDR1 MGHRA, CDR2 YSYEKL. The CDR3 is 19 amino acids. The rearrangement joins TRBV4-1 to TRBJ1-6; 9 nucleotides agree with TRBD1. The material sequenced was PBMCs. This sequence originates from a man aged 35 to 55 in good health and CMV-seropositive. CDR3 sequence (DNA): TGCGCCAGCAGCCAAGACGGGACAGGGAGAGCTGGTTATAATTCACCCCTCCACTTT. Translated: CASSQDGTGRAGYNSPLHF.